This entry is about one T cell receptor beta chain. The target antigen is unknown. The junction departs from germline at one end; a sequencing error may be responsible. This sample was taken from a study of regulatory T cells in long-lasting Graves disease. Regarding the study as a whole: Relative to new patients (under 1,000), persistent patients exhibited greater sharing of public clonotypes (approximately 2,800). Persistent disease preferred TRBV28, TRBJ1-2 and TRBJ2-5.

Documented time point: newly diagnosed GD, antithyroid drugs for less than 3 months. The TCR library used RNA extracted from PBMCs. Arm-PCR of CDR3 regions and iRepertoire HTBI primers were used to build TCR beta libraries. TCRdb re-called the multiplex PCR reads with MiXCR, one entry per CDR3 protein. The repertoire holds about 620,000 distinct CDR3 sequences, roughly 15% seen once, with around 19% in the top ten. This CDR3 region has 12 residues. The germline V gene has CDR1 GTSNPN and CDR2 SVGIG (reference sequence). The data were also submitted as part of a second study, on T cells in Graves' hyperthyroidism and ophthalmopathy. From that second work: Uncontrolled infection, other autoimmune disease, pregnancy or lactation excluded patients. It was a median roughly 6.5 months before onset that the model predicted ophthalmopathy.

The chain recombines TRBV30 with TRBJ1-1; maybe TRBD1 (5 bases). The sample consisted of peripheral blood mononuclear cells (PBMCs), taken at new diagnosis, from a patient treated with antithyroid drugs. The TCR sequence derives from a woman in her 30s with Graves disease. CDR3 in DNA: TGTGGCTGGAGTATGGCAGGGCTTGAAGCTTTCTTT. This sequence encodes CGWSMAGLEAFF.